This record covers a single T cell receptor (beta chain). Its antigen remains undetermined. The record has no base qualities; no much larger clone is one base away. Libraries were constructed by the immunoSEQ multiplex PCR assay. For the multiplex PCR, a mixture combining 60 forward primers for TCR Vbeta segments and 13 reverse primers for TCR Jbeta segments was used. Amplification of the CDR3 region of rearranged TCR beta genes was performed with a multiplex PCR assay on genomic DNA. On the Illumina HiSeq System, the amplified TCR beta libraries were sequenced as 87-base-pair reads. For the original study's pipeline: Across the 670 or so repertoires, a later analysis counted roughly 84 million unique TCR beta chains, approximately 10 million of which were shared by at least two donors. Raw reads were error-corrected and collapsed into unique sequences with a nearest-neighbor algorithm that merged closely related sequences to remove PCR and sequencing errors. V, D and J gene segments were assigned by aligning CDR3 sequences to IMGT reference sequences. Each retained sequence needed at least a six-nucleotide match to both a V gene segment and a J gene segment. Rearrangements were called productive when the CDR3 lacked stop codons and stayed in frame with V and J; all others were non-productive. Following IMGT convention, CDR3 was defined as the stretch from the second conserved V-encoded cysteine to the conserved J-encoded phenylalanine. The earlier analysis of fewer than 750 of the donors excluded sequences that lacked an unambiguous match to a single V gene segment. In an earlier analysis of 587 of the donors, V segments were called functional above 56.7% productive rearrangements and were called segregating when the between-donor standard deviation exceeded 5%. A statistical classification framework was developed to diagnose cytomegalovirus status using the catalog of TCR beta chain sequences. In a later analysis, TCR nucleotide sequences were compared against IMGT/GENE-DB human TR gene sequences so that V and J genes could be assigned. The TCRdist pipeline was used in a later analysis to assign CDR3 sequences and most-parsimonious VDJ recombination scenarios. A later analysis defined each TCR beta chain by its CDR3 amino acid sequence plus V-gene family, and excluded reads lacking a unique V-gene family. To address suspected cross-contamination and a sequencing artifact, a later analysis removed over 500 highly shared, low-generation-probability nucleotide sequences. In a later analysis, a clonal expansion index was calculated for each public chain from normalized within-repertoire ranks of inferred template counts. In a later analysis, generation probabilities were computed with a VDJ recombination model fitted to out-of-frame rearrangements, and the resulting probabilities were checked against IGoR. In a later analysis, hypergeometric tests were used to score TCR-TCR, TCR-HLA and TCR-CMV co-occurrence, with a repertoire-size bias correction applied to TCR pairs. In a later analysis, false discovery rates were estimated by permuting HLA or CMV assignments 20 times. A later analysis grouped co-occurring TCRs with DBSCAN, adding TCRdist sequence similarity when clustering within HLA-allele-positive subsets. Repertoires with fewer than 30,000 or more than 120,000 public chains, plus five repertoires with anomalous nucleotide sharing, were excluded from co-occurrence clustering. TCRdb mirrors the immuneACCESS table, restricted to in-frame sequences. Some clones are absent from its copies; in checked studies, under half trace to an unresolved V gene, and the reason for the others is unknown. That table gives V, J and clone size, and the DNA gave D and trimming. The sample table contains under 200,000 clones; only one count was recorded for approximately 80% of them. In total, the top ten clones hold under 9% of the sample.

These data belong to a study of cytomegalovirus exposure and HLA in healthy donors (dated by TCRdb to the late 2010s). Regarding the study in general: In an earlier analysis of under 600 of the donors, about 260 Gb of sequence data and 95 million to 130 million unique TCR beta sequences from about 180 million T cells were reported. An early release covering 500 to 750 HLA-typed donors comprised about 300 gigabases of sequencing data and around 80 million unique TCR sequences. Of the roughly 400 genotyped donors, 65% to 90% fell in the genetic ancestry cluster associated with self-reported Caucasian donors. The study aimed to test whether cataloging public T cell receptors could reveal signatures of past pathogen exposure. The study used immunosequencing to profile the T cell repertoires of 666 subjects and linked those repertoires to cytomegalovirus serostatus. In addition to the first cohort of roughly 700 subjects, a separate validation cohort of about 120 different subjects was used. High-throughput TCR immunosequencing, statistical association of individual TCRs with disease status, and machine learning were combined to predict cytomegalovirus infection status. In a later analysis, previously published TCR beta repertoires from 600 to 850 donors were re-analyzed and high-resolution HLA genotyping was added so that TCR occurrence patterns could be studied. In the later analysis, no new phenotypic data were used to find candidate immune exposures; instead, reliance was placed on TCR beta sequences and their occurrence across donors. An earlier analysis of 587 of the donors used high-throughput TCR beta sequencing to judge whether each TCR beta V gene segment behaved as functional or pseudogenic. Alongside the repertoire data, information on donor age, sex, ethnicity and CMV serostatus was compiled. In a later genetic analysis, genome-wide SNP genotypes for about three fifths of the roughly 670 donors were used, and that subset was treated as a discovery cohort. All discovery cohort repertoires had been generated on a single sequencing platform. HLA typing covered class I and class II loci at four-digit resolution. The number of donors typed differed by locus, with about 620-630 for A, B, C, DRB1 and DQB1, over 500 for DQA1, about 610 for DPA1, and around 450 for DPB1. Several DR-DQ haplotypes were handled as single units for association and clustering, since linkage in the cohort was strong. On average, roughly 200,000 unique TCR beta nucleotide sequences were sequenced per donor among some 420 genotyped donors of the cohort, with around 19% of those sequences being non-productive.

As encoded in the germline V gene, CDR1 is MGHRA while CDR2 is YSYEKL. The CDR3 runs 16 amino acids, cysteine and phenylalanine included. Of the read, only the CDR3 DNA is kept; its 48 bases are in frame from base 1. The germline ends are 22 bases apart after V is trimmed by 4 bases and J by 9 bases. The paper's findings and limits, for the study overall: While some public TCRs were present in many individuals, most TCR sequences turned up only very rarely across donors. According to a later analysis, parvovirus B19, influenza, CMV and Epstein-Barr virus appeared linked to several top co-occurrence clusters. The classifier was reported to diagnose cytomegalovirus status with high specificity and sensitivity in both the original and validation cohorts. At a false discovery rate of 0.05, a later analysis linked about 17,000 TCR beta sequences to specific HLA alleles. The earlier analysis of about 600 of the donors excluded over 15 rarely observed V segments, including chromosome 9 orphons, because counts were too low. Compared with equally common non-associated chains, HLA-associated TCR beta chains in a later analysis were more clonally expanded and had lower generation probabilities. The study listed 164 TCR beta chains as associated with cytomegalovirus. Immune exposure information for the cohort was limited to CMV serostatus. Because the 87-base-pair reads could not distinguish some IMGT-functional V segments, including TRBV6-2 and TRBV6-3, those segments were excluded. Most CMV-associated TCR beta chains appeared to be HLA-restricted in a later analysis, and the HLA associations seemed to be driven largely by CMV exposure. According to a later genetic analysis, donors in an Asian-associated ancestry cluster had fewer N-insertions in productive TCRs than the approximately 650-donor mean. In vitro tests confirmed that a few of the cytomegalovirus-associated TCR beta chains recognize cytomegalovirus antigens. In this cohort, only TCR beta chains were sequenced, and detectable features were limited by the absence of alpha or paired-chain data. V-gene and J-gene trimming of TCR beta chains was associated with a missense DCLRE1C variant in a later genetic analysis, and the association was replicated in an independent cohort. In a later analysis, the rate of TCR association differed among HLA loci, with DRB1 alleles having the most associated TCRs and HLA-C alleles having the fewest. Roughly uniform sequencing depth across donors was assumed in presence/absence analyses, although this assumption may not hold. A further reported finding was that TCR beta sequences accurately predicted the HLA-A and HLA-B alleles for most subjects in the first cohort. Broadly in line with IMGT annotations, most TCR beta V segments showed up in productive rearrangements about 90% or about 30% of the time in an earlier analysis of 450 to 750 of the donors. The authors suggested that the approach could potentially be generalized to other disease states and immunological phenotypes. Linkage disequilibrium might explain the correlated functional status among segregating V segments, but an unknown experimental factor could not be ruled out. HLA typing was unavailable for some donors at each locus, so association tests used only the typed subset. Strong co-occurrence of HLA alleles, especially DR and DQ, made assigning TCR associations to individual alleles difficult. A cluster of highly shared sequence variants was judged likely to be a technical artifact of the sequencing pipeline.

The cohort consisted of approximately 670 healthy bone marrow donors. Cohort members were all nominally healthy when sampled, although unrecorded immune exposures were likely present. The donor tested CMV seropositive, placing the donor among the 289 seropositive members of the cohort. A peripheral blood sample was provided by each donor, and peripheral blood mononuclear cells were used for TCR beta sequencing. Genomic DNA extraction from the blood cell samples was performed with the Qiagen DNeasy Blood Extraction Kit. The receptor was derived from a woman between 35 and 50 years old in good health and CMV-seropositive. Sequencing input: PBMCs. The chain employs TRBV4-1 and TRBJ2-1; the D gene cannot be resolved reliably. CDR3 region: CASSPISETPLVEQFF. The DNA reads as follows: TGCGCCAGCAGCCCAATCTCCGAGACTCCCTTGGTTGAGCAGTTCTTC.